A single sample is the source of the 11 T cell receptor beta chains below, sequenced in a study of blood T cell repertoires in COVID-19. Here immunoSEQ multiplex PCR was the method, and the copy in TCRdb shows in-frame clones only, minus some. The sample carries 30,000 to 40,000 clones, 85% to 90% recorded once. Specimen: peripheral blood. All receptors come from a woman in her 70s with active COVID-19.

V gene TRBV5-8 combines with J gene TRBJ2-5; 10 positions agree with TRBD2. The CDR3 is 15 amino acids. The trim removed 0 bases at V and 1 base at J, leaving 0 bases unmatched. Germline-derived CDR1 and CDR2 are SGHTS and YDEGEE. The CDR3 sequence is CASSLGTSGQETQYF. The CDR3 coding sequence is TGTGCCAGCAGCTTGGGGACTAGCGGCCAAGAGACCCAGTACTTC.

The gene calls are TRBV20-1 and TRBJ2-5; no clear D. The CDR3 loop spans 11 amino acids. Trimming cost V 3 bases and J 2 bases, with 4 bases left between them. Germline values: CDR1 DFQATT, CDR2 SNEGSKA (reference sequence). The chain's CDR3 is CSASYQETQYF. The CDR3 coding sequence is TGCAGTGCTAGCTATCAAGAGACCCAGTACTTC.

The V call is TRBV15, the J call TRBJ2-5; D may be TRBD1 (6 bases). The V end lost 5 bases, the J end lost 4 bases, and 14 bases lay between the germline ends. The V gene's germline CDR1 is LNHNV and CDR2 YYDKDF (reference sequence). The CDR3 has 14 amino acids. The CDR3 DNA is TGTGCCACCAGCTCCGAAGCAGGGGCAGAGACCCAGTACTTC. This sequence encodes CATSSEAGAETQYF.

The chain carries TRBV14 and TRBJ2-2; possibly TRBD1 for D (6 bases). V lost 4 bases to trimming and J lost 1 base, with 10 bases between them. Germline V gives CDR1 SGHDN, CDR2 FVKESK. The CDR3 totals 15 residues. The CDR3, as DNA: TGTGCCAGCAGCCGGACAGAGTGGAACACCGGGGAGCTGTTTTTT. Its protein is CASSRTEWNTGELFF.

The chain recombines TRBV28 with TRBJ2-7; the D is unclear. The V end lost 7 bases, the J end lost 1 base, and 14 bases lay between the germline ends. The germline CDR1 and CDR2 sequences are MDHEN and SYDVKM. The CDR3 contains 14 residues. The CDR3 DNA follows: TGTGCCAGCACATACCTACAGAGATCCTACGAGCAGTACTTC. This codes for CASTYLQRSYEQYF.

This chain uses TRBV11-1 with TRBJ2-1; 9 bases are shared with TRBD2. Germline V lookup: CDR1 SGHAT, CDR2 FQDESV (reference sequence). CDR3 length equals 15 residues. J gave up 9 bases and V 5 bases, and 11 bases lay outside the gene matches. The CDR3 DNA is TGTGCCAGCAGCGATGGTAGCGGGGGATGGGTTGAGCAGTTCTTC. It specifies CASSDGSGGWVEQFF.

The chain uses TRBV5-1 and TRBJ2-7; D is possibly TRBD1 (5 bases). The V and J ends lost 0 bases and 0 bases respectively, with 10 bases between them. CDR1 is SGHRS and CDR2 is YFSETQ in the germline V gene. The CDR3 totals 15 residues. The CDR3 coding sequence is TGCGCCAGCAGCTTGGCTGGGGCGAACTCCTACGAGCAGTACTTC. Encoded protein: CASSLAGANSYEQYF.

The chain joins TRBV19 to TRBJ2-2; 10 nucleotides match TRBD2. Germline-derived CDR1 and CDR2 are LNHDA and SQIVND (reference sequence). The V and J ends lost 10 bases and 0 bases, in that order; junction bases with no gene match: 8. The CDR3 has 16 residues. CDR3 DNA sequence: TGTGCCACGGATAGCGGGGGGTCCACGAACACCGGGGAGCTGTTTTTT. Its protein is CATDSGGSTNTGELFF. The full variable domain, rest sourced from reference TRBV19 and TRBJ2-2, is DGGITQSPKYLFRKEGQNVTLSCEQNLNHDAMYWYRQDPGQGLRLIYYSQIVNDFQKGDIAEGYSVSREKKESFPLTVTSAQKNPTAFYLCATDSGGSTNTGELFFGEGSRLTVL.

V and J are TRBV6-5 and TRBJ1-6; D not certain. Trimming pared 6 bases from V and 10 bases from J, leaving 13 bases between. CDR1 and CDR2 from the germline V gene are MNHEY and SVGAGI. The CDR3 consists of 13 residues. CDR3 region: CASSRGFGSPLHF. DNA of the CDR3: TGTGCCAGCAGCCGGGGTTTTGGATCACCCCTCCACTTT.

CDR3 sequence reads: CAWIGGIAEAFF. DNA for the CDR3: TGTGCCTGGATAGGGGGTATCGCTGAAGCTTTCTTT. This sequence joins TRBV30 and TRBJ1-1; possibly TRBD1 for D (6 bases). Germline V gene data show CDR1 as GTSNPN and CDR2 as SVGIG (reference sequence). The CDR3 runs 12 residues. V shed 4 bases and J shed 6 bases, with 12 bases lying between them.

This sequence joins TRBV6-6 and TRBJ1-6, with D tentatively TRBD1 (5 bases). Trimming shortened V by 0 bases and J by 7 bases, and 10 bases separated the two germline ends. This CDR3 is 15 amino acids long. CDR1 and CDR2 from the germline V gene are MNHNY and SVGAGI (reference sequence). The CDR3 reads CASSYSSGGNSPLHF. In nucleotides, the CDR3 is TGTGCCAGCAGTTACTCGAGCGGGGGAAATTCACCCCTCCACTTT.